Presented here are 15 T cell receptor beta chains from one specimen sequenced in a study of CD8 T cells in Susac syndrome. Reverse transcription of about 0.45 to 1 ug RNA was performed with random hexamers. TCRdb re-called the immunoSEQ multiplex PCR reads through MiXCR, storing one row per CDR3 protein. The table has about 140,000 distinct CDR3 sequences, 85% to 95% seen once. What was sequenced was CD4+ T cells from PBMCs. The receptors come from a human donor with multiple sclerosis.

V and J are TRBV12-3 or TRBV12-4 and TRBJ2-3, with 8 bases aligning to TRBD1. Losses at the gene ends were 2 bases for V and 8 bases for J; bases not matched to a gene: 3. CDR3 length equals 13 residues. The CDR3 spells CASSLSTGGTQYF. In nucleotides, the CDR3 is TGTGCCAGCAGTTTAAGTACAGGGGGTACGCAGTATTTT.

The CDR3 reads CASSPRWTGGTYGYTF. In DNA, the CDR3 is TGCGCCAGCAGCCCACGGTGGACAGGGGGCACCTATGGCTACACCTTC. The J gene is TRBJ1-2, the V gene TRBV4-3; 11 nucleotides agree with TRBD1. In germline, CDR1 is LGHNA, CDR2 YSLEER. This CDR3 spans 16 amino acids. J lost 4 bases, V lost 4 bases, and 8 bases had no gene match.

V is TRBV7-9 and J is TRBJ2-4; D ambiguous. With 4 bases removed from V and 7 bases from J, the gap between germline ends came to 5 bases. CDR3 length: 11 residues. The germline gives CDR1 SEHNR, CDR2 FQNEAQ (reference sequence). The chain's CDR3 is CASSSGNIQYF. The CDR3 bases are TGTGCCAGCAGCTCCGGGAACATTCAGTACTTC. The full variable domain, in which reference TRBV7-9 and TRBJ2-4 provide the parts outside the CDR3, is DTGVSQNPRHKITKRGQNVTFRCDPISEHNRLYWYRQTLGQGPEFLTYFQNEAQLEKSRLLSDRFSAERPKGSFSTLEIQRTEQGDSAMYLCASSSGNIQYFGAGTRLSVL.

This sequence joins TRBV24-1 and TRBJ2-7, with D perhaps matching TRBD2 (7 bases). V shed 4 bases and J shed 5 bases, with 14 bases lying between them. The V gene's germline CDR1 is KGHDR and CDR2 SFDVKD. The CDR3 runs to 14 residues. The CDR3 reads CATSDTGGGHEQYF. As DNA, the CDR3 is TGTGCCACCAGTGACACTGGGGGGGGCCACGAGCAGTACTTC.

This sequence joins TRBV27 and TRBJ1-5; 10 nucleotides line up with TRBD1. CDR3 length equals 17 residues. Germline assignment: CDR1 MNHEY and CDR2 SMNVEV (reference sequence). The ends lost 8 bases at V and 5 bases at J; junction bases unmatched: 15. The CDR3 is CASGLGQGTFGDQPQHF. The CDR3 DNA follows: TGTGCCAGCGGTCTGGGACAGGGGACATTTGGGGATCAGCCCCAGCATTTT.

The chain joins TRBV4-1 to TRBJ1-2; a weak D match, TRBD1 (6 bases). This CDR3 has 16 residues. Trimming cost V 3 bases and J 0 bases, with 14 bases left between them. The germline gives CDR1 MGHRA, CDR2 YSYEKL. As DNA, the CDR3 is TGCGCCAGCAGCCATCCCGGACAGAATACTAACTATGGCTACACCTTC. This sequence encodes CASSHPGQNTNYGYTF.

In this sample, this clonotype turned up once. The chain employs TRBV2 and TRBJ2-2; 10 bases line up with TRBD2. The trim removed 6 bases at V and 1 base at J, leaving 5 bases unmatched. The CDR3 loop spans 16 amino acids. Germline V gene sequence: CDR1 SNHLY, CDR2 FYNNEI. The CDR3: CASSPRTSGNTGELFF. In DNA form, the CDR3 reads TGTGCCAGCAGCCCCAGGACTAGCGGGAACACCGGGGAGCTGTTTTTT.

The V and J genes are TRBV20-1 and TRBJ2-7; 14 nucleotides agree with TRBD2. Germline V gene lookup returns CDR1 DFQATT and CDR2 SNEGSKA (reference sequence). With V trimmed by 0 bases and J by 4 bases, 8 bases remained unmatched. CDR3 length: 17 residues. CDR3 bases: TGCAGTGCTAGAGATCAACGACTAGCGGGAGGGCCGTACGAGCAGTACTTC. Translation gives CSARDQRLAGGPYEQYF.

V gene TRBV9 combines with J gene TRBJ2-3; 7 positions match TRBD2. Germline assignment: CDR1 SGDLS and CDR2 YYNGEE. The V gene end was trimmed by 3 bases and the J gene end by 8 bases; junction bases not matched to a gene: 15. The CDR3 spans 16 residues. The CDR3 is CASSAPGTNGSGTQYF. CDR3 DNA: TGTGCCAGCAGCGCACCCGGGACTAACGGGAGTGGTACGCAGTATTTT.

This chain links TRBV20-1 with TRBJ1-2; 7 bases are shared with TRBD1. Per germline, CDR1 DFQATT and CDR2 SNEGSKA (reference sequence). With 8 bases clipped from V and 5 bases from J, the junction kept 8 bases outside the gene matches. The CDR3 consists of 12 residues. CDR3 residues: CSPGQTLYGYTF. CDR3 DNA sequence: TGCAGTCCGGGACAGACGTTGTATGGCTACACCTTC.

This chain uses TRBV7-8 with TRBJ2-7; D remains unclear. The germline V and J ends were trimmed by 3 bases and 3 bases, with 9 bases remaining between them. Germline loops: CDR1 SGHVS, CDR2 FQNEAQ. The CDR3 extends over 13 amino acids. The CDR3 region has the DNA TGTGCCAGCAGCTTTAACCTACTCTACGAGCAGTACTTC. The encoded protein is CASSFNLLYEQYF.

The table lists this clonotype with a count of one. The chain links TRBV29-1 to TRBJ2-7; D unresolved. CDR1 and CDR2 from the germline V gene are SQVTM and ANQGSEA. The V gene lost 4 bases and the J gene lost 2 bases, with 15 bases spanning the gap. This CDR3 region has 14 residues. In DNA form, the CDR3 reads TGCAGCGTTGTTTTGAATGGGGATCCCTACGAGCAGTACTTC. Its translation is CSVVLNGDPYEQYF.

The chain employs TRBV30 and TRBJ1-1; 8 nucleotides agree with TRBD1. This CDR3 spans 13 amino acids. V shed 1 base, J shed 5 bases, and the junction held 3 bases outside the gene matches. Per germline, CDR1 GTSNPN and CDR2 SVGIG (reference sequence). The CDR3 region has the DNA TGTGCCTGGAGTGGACAGGGGAGGACTGAAGCTTTCTTT. Amino acids: CAWSGQGRTEAFF.

This chain joins TRBV20-1 and TRBJ1-2; 7 positions agree with TRBD1. The germline gives CDR1 DFQATT, CDR2 SNEGSKA (reference sequence). This CDR3 comprises 12 residues. Losses at the gene ends were 3 bases for V and 7 bases for J; bases not matched to a gene: 5. CDR3 region: CSARTGLTGYTF. The CDR3 DNA reads as TGCAGTGCTAGGACAGGGTTAACTGGCTACACCTTC.

The chain carries TRBV3-1 and TRBJ2-3; the D is unclear. The CDR3 is 13 residues long. Trimming took 6 bases from V and 0 from J, leaving 7 bases between them. CDR1 and CDR2 from the germline V gene are LGHDT and YNNKEL (reference sequence). For the CDR3, the DNA is TGTGCCAGCAGTTTCTATAGCACAGATACGCAGTATTTT. Amino acid sequence: CASSFYSTDTQYF.